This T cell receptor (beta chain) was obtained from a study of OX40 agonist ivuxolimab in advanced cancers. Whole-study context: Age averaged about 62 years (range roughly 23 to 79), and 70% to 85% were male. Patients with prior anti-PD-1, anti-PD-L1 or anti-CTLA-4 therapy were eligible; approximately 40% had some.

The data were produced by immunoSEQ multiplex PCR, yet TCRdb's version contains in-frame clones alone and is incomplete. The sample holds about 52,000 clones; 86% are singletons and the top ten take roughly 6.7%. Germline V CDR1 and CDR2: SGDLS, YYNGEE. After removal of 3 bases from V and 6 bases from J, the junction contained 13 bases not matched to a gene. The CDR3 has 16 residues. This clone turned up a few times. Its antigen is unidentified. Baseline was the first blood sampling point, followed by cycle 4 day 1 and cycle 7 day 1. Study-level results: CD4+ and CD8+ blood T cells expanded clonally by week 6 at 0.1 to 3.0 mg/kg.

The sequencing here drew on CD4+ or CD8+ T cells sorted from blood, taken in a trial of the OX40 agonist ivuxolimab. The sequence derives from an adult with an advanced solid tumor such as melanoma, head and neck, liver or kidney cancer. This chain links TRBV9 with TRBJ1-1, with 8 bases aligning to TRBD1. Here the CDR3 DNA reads TGTGCCAGCAGCGCCCGACAGGGGAGTCTGGACGCTGAAGCTTTCTTT. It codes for CASSARQGSLDAEAFF.